The entry that follows covers one TCR beta chain sequence. Graft specimens yielded both intraepithelial and lamina propria lymphocytes. This record comes from a study of graft-versus-host responses after intestinal transplantation. The J segment lost 5 bases and the V segment lost 9 bases, leaving 15 bases of the junction unmatched. Germline V gives CDR1 SNHLY, CDR2 FYNNEI. This CDR3 contains 17 residues. Using immunoSEQ multiplex PCR, the repertoire was profiled, and TCRdb retains in-frame clones only, with some absent. The data show 13,000 to 15,000 clones, just under 75% seen once. The sequencing used ileum tissue, collected 16 days after intestinal transplant. The V and J genes are TRBV2 and TRBJ2-1; 11 bases are shared with TRBD2. The sequence was collected from a human patient who received an intestinal transplant, so some T cells may come from the graft donor. The CDR3 coding sequence is TGTGCCAGTAGTACCAACCTGTTGACTAGCGGGGACAATGAGCAGTTCTTC. It yields the protein CASSTNLLTSGDNEQFF.